Presented here are 30 T cell receptor beta chains from one specimen sequenced in a study of T cells after yellow fever vaccination. In TCRdb, the 5' RACE reads were re-called with MiXCR into one record per CDR3 protein. The data show fewer than 400,000 distinct CDR3 sequences, with approximately 5.7% seen just once and about 15% held by the top ten. Sequences were derived from PBMCs, sampled 5 days after the yellow fever booster vaccination. The receptors stem from a man younger than 40 who received the YFV17D yellow fever vaccine.

This chain links TRBV29-1 with TRBJ2-1; 8 bases are shared with TRBD2. This CDR3 comprises 12 residues. The germline V gene encodes CDR1 SQVTM and CDR2 ANQGSEA. Here the CDR3 reads CRGKGLDNEQFF. The CDR3 bases are TGCAGGGGGAAGGGACTAGACAATGAGCAGTTCTTC.

This clonotype has a count of ten or more. V gene TRBV5-5 combines with J gene TRBJ2-7; D remains ambiguous. The CDR3 length is 15 residues. The germline V gene encodes CDR1 SGHKS and CDR2 YYEKEE (reference sequence). The V gene lost 1 base and the J gene lost 4 bases, with 15 bases spanning the gap. This CDR3 is CASSLTVSPAYEQYF. The CDR3 coding sequence is TGTGCCAGCAGCTTGACTGTCAGCCCCGCTTACGAGCAGTACTTC.

In its sample, this clonotype was seen many times. V and J are TRBV27 and TRBJ2-1, with 10 bases lining up with TRBD2. This CDR3 has 18 amino acids. CDR1 is MNHEY, CDR2 SMNVEV, per germline (reference sequence). The trim removed 5 bases at V and 5 bases at J, leaving 15 bases unmatched. The CDR3 coding sequence is TGTGCCAGCAGTCCGATCCTACTAGCGGGGAGAATAGACAATGAGCAGTTCTTC. As protein: CASSPILLAGRIDNEQFF.

This clonotype appeared many times. This chain uses TRBV29-1 with TRBJ2-1; D ambiguous. Per the germline V gene, CDR1 is SQVTM and CDR2 is ANQGSEA. V lost 4 bases to trimming and J lost 5 bases, with 12 bases between them. This CDR3 contains 13 residues. As DNA, the CDR3 is TGCAGCGTTGCCTTCCTCCTCAACAATGAGCAGTTCTTC. It yields the protein CSVAFLLNNEQFF.

There are a few counts of this clonotype. CDR3 sequence reads: CSARGLAGRETQYF. As DNA, the CDR3 is TGCAGTGCTAGGGGACTAGCGGGAAGGGAGACCCAGTACTTC. The gene calls are TRBV20-1 and TRBJ2-5; TRBD2 matches at 13 bases. The CDR3 contains 14 residues. Losses at the gene ends were 3 bases for V and 5 bases for J; bases not matched to a gene: 3. From germline, CDR1 is DFQATT and CDR2 SNEGSKA (reference sequence).

This clonotype showed up many times. The chain carries TRBV2 and TRBJ2-5; 10 bases are shared with TRBD2. This CDR3 region has 14 residues. The trim removed 4 bases at V and 7 bases at J, leaving 6 bases unmatched. From germline, CDR1 is SNHLY and CDR2 FYNNEI. This CDR3 reads CASSVEREGVTQYF. Here the CDR3 DNA reads TGTGCCAGCAGTGTAGAGCGGGAGGGGGTGACCCAGTACTTC.

This clonotype was recorded a few times. The chain uses TRBV28 and TRBJ2-1, with TRBD2 matching 8 bases. CDR1 is MDHEN and CDR2 is SYDVKM in the germline V gene. The length of the CDR3 is 16 residues. V was clipped by 3 bases and J by 2 bases; unmatched bases: 6. CDR3 protein: CASSFLAGRTYNEQFF. The CDR3 DNA reads as TGTGCCAGCAGTTTCCTAGCGGGCAGGACCTACAATGAGCAGTTCTTC. The full variable domain, rest sourced from reference TRBV28 and TRBJ2-1, is DVKVTQSSRYLVKRTGEKVFLECVQDMDHENMFWYRQDPGLGLRLIYFSYDVKMKEKGDIPEGYSVSREKKERFSLILESASTNQTSMYLCASSFLAGRTYNEQFFGPGTRLTVL.

This clonotype was detected ten times or more. The chain joins TRBV7-6 to TRBJ2-3; D possibly corresponds to TRBD2 (6 bases). CDR3 length: 14 residues. With 5 bases removed from V and 5 bases from J, the gap between germline ends came to 14 bases. Looked up from germline, CDR1 is SGHVS and CDR2 is FNYEAQ. The CDR3 coding sequence is TGTGCCAGCAGCCAAAATCACGGGGGAGATACGCAGTATTTT. Translation: CASSQNHGGDTQYF. Drawing the rest from reference TRBV7-6 and TRBJ2-3, the complete variable domain is GAGVSQSPRYKVTKRGQDVALRCDPISGHVSLYWYRQALGQGPEFLTYFNYEAQQDKSGLPNDRFSAERPEGSISTLTIQRTEQRDSAMYRCASSQNHGGDTQYFGPGTRLTVL.

This clonotype was observed at least ten times. The V call is TRBV20-1, the J call TRBJ2-7; tentatively, D is TRBD1 or TRBD2 (5 bases each). With 3 bases removed from V and 0 bases from J, the gap between germline ends came to 18 bases. Germline assignment: CDR1 DFQATT and CDR2 SNEGSKA (reference sequence). The CDR3 extends over 16 amino acids. The CDR3 sequence is CSASRIGADSSYEQYF. CDR3 coding DNA: TGCAGTGCTAGCAGGATCGGGGCCGATAGCTCCTACGAGCAGTACTTC.

The chain joins TRBV7-8 to TRBJ2-7; maybe TRBD1 (5 bases). CDR1 is SGHVS, CDR2 FQNEAQ, per germline. Trimming stripped 1 base from V and 1 base from J, with 11 bases between. This CDR3 region has 15 residues. The CDR3 sequence is CASSLERGRSYEQYF. In DNA, the CDR3 is TGTGCCAGCAGCTTAGAAAGGGGAAGGTCCTACGAGCAGTACTTC.

This clonotype was counted many times. The V and J genes are TRBV20-1 and TRBJ2-7; 12 nucleotides align to TRBD2. CDR1 and CDR2 (germline): DFQATT, SNEGSKA (reference sequence). Trimming removed 6 bases from V and 2 bases from J; junction bases left unmatched: 5. The CDR3 is 14 amino acids. The CDR3 loop reads CSASSGRAPYEQYF. DNA for the CDR3: TGCAGTGCCTCTAGCGGGAGGGCCCCCTACGAGCAGTACTTC.

This clonotype turned up a few times. The chain has TRBV6-1 and TRBJ1-5; a possible D gene is TRBD1 (5 bases). V was pared by 10 bases and J by 5 bases, with 15 bases between. The CDR3 totals 13 residues. The V gene's germline CDR1 is MNHNS and CDR2 SASEGT. The CDR3 spells CATGGSTDQPQHF. The CDR3 region has the DNA TGTGCCACCGGGGGGAGTACGGATCAGCCCCAGCATTTT.

In its sample, this clonotype was seen a few times. This chain links TRBV27 with TRBJ1-6; 7 positions agree with TRBD1. Germline CDR1 MNHEY, CDR2 SMNVEV (reference sequence). The junction had 6 bases not matched to a gene; V was cut back by 4 bases and J by 6 bases. This CDR3 is 15 amino acids long. This CDR3 is CASSSRQGFNSPLHF. CDR3 DNA sequence: TGTGCCAGCAGTTCGAGACAGGGTTTTAATTCACCCCTCCACTTT.

This clonotype was seen a few times. The rearrangement joins TRBV27 to TRBJ2-5; no firm D call. The CDR3 runs to 13 residues. V was shortened by 4 bases and J by 4 bases, with 10 bases between the two germline ends. Germline assignment: CDR1 MNHEY and CDR2 SMNVEV (reference sequence). CDR3 region: CASSSGRPETQYF. The CDR3 nucleotides are TGTGCCAGCAGTTCCGGAAGGCCAGAGACCCAGTACTTC.

This clonotype came up many times. This chain joins TRBV28 and TRBJ2-5, with D perhaps being TRBD1 or TRBD2 (5 bases each). Germline V gene sequence: CDR1 MDHEN, CDR2 SYDVKM. Trimming took 5 bases from V and 5 from J, leaving 21 bases between them. The CDR3 spans 16 residues. As DNA, the CDR3 is TGTGCCAGCAGTCTCCCCGGGACGGTGGTAGGGGAGACCCAGTACTTC. Its protein is CASSLPGTVVGETQYF.

The chain links TRBV5-1 to TRBJ2-1; no firm D call. Trimming removed 0 bases at V and 5 bases at J, with 12 bases between. Germline lookup yields CDR1 SGHRS and CDR2 YFSETQ. The CDR3 contains 15 residues. CDR3 loop: CASSLGYNINNEQFF. CDR3 bases: TGCGCCAGCAGCTTGGGATATAATATAAACAATGAGCAGTTCTTC.

This clonotype was recorded many times. This sequence joins TRBV5-1 and TRBJ2-3, with D uncertain. This CDR3 has 13 amino acids. The germline V gene encodes CDR1 SGHRS and CDR2 YFSETQ. Trimming removed 1 base at V and 4 bases at J, with 7 bases between. The CDR3, as DNA: TGCGCCAGCAGCTTGCTACAAGCAGATACGCAGTATTTT. Residues: CASSLLQADTQYF.

The chain has TRBV20-1 and TRBJ2-7, with 7 bases matching TRBD1. V lost 6 bases to trimming and J lost 2 bases; unmatched junction nucleotides: 10. The CDR3 extends over 14 amino acids. Germline V gene lookup returns CDR1 DFQATT and CDR2 SNEGSKA (reference sequence). The CDR3 protein is CSAESPTGTYEQYF. The CDR3 region has the DNA TGCAGTGCCGAATCTCCGACAGGGACCTACGAGCAGTACTTC.

This clonotype was detected only a few times. The chain has TRBV6-6 and TRBJ1-5; D is perhaps TRBD1 (5 bases). The V end was cut by 10 bases, the J end by 4 bases, with 14 bases between. Germline-derived CDR1 and CDR2 are MNHNY and SVGAGI (reference sequence). The length of the CDR3 is 13 residues. The DNA of the CDR3 is TGTGCCACCCGGGACGGAAAGAATCAGCCCCAGCATTTT. Its translation is CATRDGKNQPQHF.

There are a few counts of this clonotype. CDR3 in DNA: TGCGCCAGCAGCTTCCGACTAGCGGCCTCCTACGAGCAGTACTTC. Amino acid sequence: CASSFRLAASYEQYF. The gene calls are TRBV4-3 and TRBJ2-7, with 9 bases that match TRBD2. Germline V lookup: CDR1 LGHNA, CDR2 YSLEER. CDR3 size: 15 residues. V lost 5 bases to trimming and J lost 0 bases; unmatched junction nucleotides: 5.

This clonotype was observed many times. Sequence at one end of the junction differs from germline and may be a read error. This chain links TRBV6-6 with TRBJ2-5; 15 bases are shared with TRBD2. CDR1 and CDR2 from the germline V gene are MNHNY and SVGAGI (reference sequence). The CDR3 is 13 residues long. CDR3 in DNA: TGTGCCAGCAGTTCCCGGACTAGCGGGAGGGGCCTTTTC. This codes for CASSSRTSGRGLF.

For this clonotype: Since a much larger clone is just one base distant, this may be a read error. The chain couples TRBV7-3 to TRBJ2-7; D uncertain. Germline loops: CDR1 SGHTA, CDR2 FQGTGA. Trimming removed 5 bases at V and 4 bases at J, with 18 bases between. The length of the CDR3 is 15 residues. CDR3 sequence (DNA): TGTGCCAGCAGCAAATTATCGGGCGGAGTATACGAGCAGTACTTC. This sequence encodes CASSKLSGGVYEQYF.

The table lists this clonotype with a few counts. The chain employs TRBV7-2 and TRBJ2-2; the D call may be TRBD1 or TRBD2 (5 bases each). Germline CDR1 reads SGHTA; CDR2 reads FQGNSA. The germline V and J ends were trimmed by 3 bases and 6 bases, with 14 bases remaining between them. The length of the CDR3 is 15 residues. The CDR3 bases are TGTGCCAGCAGCTTTAGGGTTGGGGGAGCCGGGGAGCTGTTTTTT. Translation gives CASSFRVGGAGELFF.

This clonotype was observed at least ten times. The V call is TRBV15, the J call TRBJ2-5; D perhaps matches TRBD2 (5 bases). The germline V gene encodes CDR1 LNHNV and CDR2 YYDKDF (reference sequence). Trimming took off 1 base at V and 5 bases at J, with 11 bases between the two ends. The CDR3 is made up of 14 amino acids. CDR3 sequence (DNA): TGTGCCACCAGCAGAGGAGGGATCAGGGAGACCCAGTACTTC. It is translated as CATSRGGIRETQYF.

The CDR3 nucleotides are TGTGCCACCAGGGTAGGGGGAGTTGGAGATACGCAGTATTTT. Its protein is CATRVGGVGDTQYF. The rearrangement uses TRBV15 and TRBJ2-3, with D possibly being TRBD1 (6 bases). CDR3 length: 14 amino acids. Germline-derived CDR1 and CDR2 are LNHNV and YYDKDF (reference sequence). Trimming removed 6 bases from V and 5 bases from J, with 15 bases in between.

This clonotype was counted between two and nine times. The chain couples TRBV7-2 to TRBJ2-7, with 10 positions matching TRBD2. J lost 4 bases, V lost 4 bases, and 13 bases had no gene match. There are 17 residues in the CDR3. Germline CDR1 and CDR2: SGHTA and FQGNSA. CDR3 residues: CASSSPPTSGRRYEQYF. In DNA form, the CDR3 reads TGTGCCAGCAGCTCCCCTCCGACTAGCGGGCGAAGATACGAGCAGTACTTC.

This clonotype was counted many times. No conserved phenylalanine or tryptophan ends this CDR3, so it is likely a read error. It is unclear where the CDR3 begins or ends on the DNA, so no DNA is shown, and the CDR3 is as TCRdb lists it. This chain connects TRBV21-1 to TRBJ2-3. TRBV21-1 is tagged as a pseudogene. The CDR3 sequence runs 8 residues, both termini included. The CDR3 sequence is CASSKGGL.

This clonotype was found many times. This rearrangement joins TRBV29-1 to TRBJ2-4, with TRBD2 matching over 10 bases. V was clipped by 5 bases and J by 2 bases; unmatched bases: 12. The germline V gene has CDR1 SQVTM and CDR2 ANQGSEA. CDR3 size: 17 residues. The CDR3 reads CSVSPGLALIPKNIQYF. The CDR3 DNA sequence: TGCAGCGTTAGCCCGGGACTAGCGTTAATACCCAAAAACATTCAGTACTTC. Variable domain in full (rest from reference TRBV29-1 and TRBJ2-4): SAVISQKPSRDICQRGTSLTIQCQVDSQVTMMFWYRQQPGQSLTLIATANQGSEATYESGFVIDKFPISRPNLTFSTLTVSNMSPEDSSIYLCSVSPGLALIPKNIQYFGAGTRLSVL.

This chain links TRBV10-3 with TRBJ2-5; D gene ambiguous. The CDR3 consists of 12 residues. Trimming took off 4 bases at V and 4 bases at J, with 7 bases between the two ends. Germline assignment: CDR1 ENHRY and CDR2 SYGVKD. The CDR3: CAISVEGETQYF. CDR3 DNA sequence: TGTGCCATCAGTGTGGAAGGAGAGACCCAGTACTTC.

In this sample, this clonotype turned up a few times. V gene TRBV7-2 combines with J gene TRBJ2-1; D remains ambiguous. This CDR3 has 13 amino acids. Germline V CDR1 and CDR2: SGHTA, FQGNSA. V was cut by 4 bases and J by 14 bases, with 18 bases left in between. Written as DNA, the CDR3 is TGTGCCAGCAGCTCGCGCGTCCAATATGCCGAGTTCTTC. Protein: CASSSRVQYAEFF. The entire variable domain, with the rest obtained from reference TRBV7-2 and TRBJ2-1, is as follows: GAGVSQSPSNKVTEKGKDVELRCDPISGHTALYWYRQSLGQGLEFLIYFQGNSAPDKSGLPSDRFSAERTGGSVSTLTIQRTQQEDSAVYLCASSSRVQYAEFFGPGTRLTVL.